Below are 21 T cell receptor beta chains sequenced from a single sample in a study of blood T cell repertoires in COVID-19. Sequenced by immunoSEQ multiplex PCR; TCRdb stores in-frame clones only, minus some. The sample contains approximately 250,000 clones, over 80% of which appear only once. The sample taken for sequencing was peripheral blood. The receptors shown here come from a woman between 40 and 55 years old who had recovered from COVID-19.

The V gene is TRBV7-2, the J gene TRBJ1-1; D call uncertain. This CDR3 contains 13 residues. Per germline, CDR1 SGHTA and CDR2 FQGNSA. Between the trimmed V and J ends, which lost 9 bases and 1 base, there was a span of 12 bases. Written as DNA, the CDR3 is TGTGCCAGTCGAAGTAGAGGGAACACTGAAGCTTTCTTT. This codes for CASRSRGNTEAFF.

CDR3 DNA sequence: TGTGCCAGTAGTATTCTTCGGGACAGGAACTATGGCTACACCTTC. Its protein is CASSILRDRNYGYTF. The chain couples TRBV19 to TRBJ1-2; TRBD1 aligns across 8 bases. V dropped 3 bases and J dropped 2; count of bases not matched to a gene: 5. This CDR3 region has 15 residues. CDR1 and CDR2 (germline): LNHDA, SQIVND (reference sequence).

The chain carries TRBV28 and TRBJ2-3; 9 bases align to TRBD1. Per germline, CDR1 MDHEN and CDR2 SYDVKM. The CDR3 has 15 amino acids. V lost 5 bases and J lost 3; bases outside the gene matches: 6. The DNA for the CDR3 is TGTGCCAGCAGTACCCCGGGACAGGGAACAGATACGCAGTATTTT. Amino acids: CASSTPGQGTDTQYF.

The chain links TRBV5-4 to TRBJ2-1; D possibly corresponds to TRBD1 (5 bases). The CDR3 contains 14 residues. Germline V gives CDR1 SGHNT, CDR2 YYREEE (reference sequence). V was shortened by 4 bases and J by 5 bases, with 13 bases between the two germline ends. CDR3 protein: CASSLPTGNNEQFF. The CDR3 DNA reads TGTGCCAGCAGCCTCCCTACAGGCAACAATGAGCAGTTCTTC.

The DNA for the CDR3 is TGTGCCAGCAGTGAAAACCGGAGGGGCGGCCCCTATAATTCACCCCTCCACTTT. Residues: CASSENRRGGPYNSPLHF. The chain employs TRBV25-1 and TRBJ1-6; weak D call: TRBD1 (5 bases). Deletions cut 2 bases from V and 2 bases from J, with 16 bases between. This CDR3 has 18 amino acids. The germline CDR1 and CDR2 sequences are MGHDK and SYGVNS.

The chain links TRBV30 to TRBJ2-3; D not resolved. The CDR3 is made up of 12 amino acids. Trimming left V 2 bases short and J 1 base short, with 4 bases between. The V gene's germline CDR1 is GTSNPN and CDR2 SVGIG (reference sequence). This chain's CDR3 is CAWSTGTDTQYF. The CDR3, as DNA: TGTGCCTGGAGTACGGGCACAGATACGCAGTATTTT. The variable domain in full, completed from reference TRBV30 and TRBJ2-3, reads SQTIHQWPATLVQPVGSPLSLECTVEGTSNPNLYWYRQAAGRGLQLLFYSVGIGQISSEVPQNLSASRPQDRQFILSSKKLLLSDSGFYLCAWSTGTDTQYFGPGTRLTVL.

This chain uses TRBV10-3 with TRBJ2-7; D possibly corresponds to TRBD2 (6 bases). The V and J ends lost 0 bases and 7 bases respectively, with 16 bases between them. Germline V gives CDR1 ENHRY, CDR2 SYGVKD. This CDR3 is built from 15 residues. The CDR3 DNA follows: TGTGCCATCAGTGAGTCGATTCTTGCGGAGGGGGAGCAGTACTTC. Protein product: CAISESILAEGEQYF.

This chain's CDR3 is CASSLATGWNSPLHF. The CDR3 DNA follows: TGTGCCAGCAGCTTGGCGACAGGGTGGAATTCACCCCTCCACTTT. This chain connects TRBV7-2 to TRBJ1-6; 7 bases line up with TRBD1. Germline V lookup: CDR1 SGHTA, CDR2 FQGNSA. The V gene end was trimmed by 3 bases and the J gene end by 7 bases; junction bases not matched to a gene: 6. The CDR3 totals 15 residues.

This chain connects TRBV19 to TRBJ2-3; TRBD2 matches 11 bases. CDR1 and CDR2 (germline): LNHDA, SQIVND (reference sequence). The CDR3 is 16 amino acids. Trimming cost V 7 bases and J 0 bases; bases outside gene matches: 6. The CDR3 loop reads CASTKTSGVSTDTQYF. In nucleotides, the CDR3 is TGTGCCAGTACCAAGACTAGCGGGGTGAGCACAGATACGCAGTATTTT.

This sequence joins TRBV5-4 and TRBJ1-4; no clear D. V was clipped by 2 bases and J by 0 bases, with 8 bases between them. The germline CDR1 and CDR2 sequences are SGHNT and YYREEE (reference sequence). The CDR3 spans 15 residues. The CDR3 nucleotides are TGTGCCAGCAGCTTCGGCGGGACAACTAATGAAAAACTGTTTTTT. It translates to CASSFGGTTNEKLFF.

The chain links TRBV11-2 to TRBJ2-5; 10 nucleotides match TRBD1. The germline V gene has CDR1 SGHAT and CDR2 FQNNGV. There are 15 residues in the CDR3. V lost 5 bases to trimming and J lost 4 bases; unmatched junction nucleotides: 7. The CDR3 sequence: CASSPGQGRVETQYF. CDR3 in DNA: TGTGCCAGCAGCCCGGGACAGGGGCGAGTAGAGACCCAGTACTTC.

This clone came up a few times. This chain uses TRBV5-6 with TRBJ1-4, with D hard to call. The CDR3 loop spans 14 amino acids. Germline V lookup: CDR1 SGHDT, CDR2 YYEEEE. V was pared by 1 base and J by 8 bases, with 12 bases between. This chain's CDR3 is CASSLFQVREKLFF. The CDR3 DNA is TGTGCCAGCAGCTTGTTTCAGGTTCGGGAAAAACTGTTTTTT.

This CDR3 is CAWTTGLAGSNEQFF. The CDR3 DNA reads as TGTGCCTGGACCACGGGACTAGCGGGGTCCAATGAGCAGTTCTTC. The chain is built from TRBV30 and TRBJ2-1, with 13 bases identical to TRBD2. The J segment lost 6 bases and the V segment lost 4 bases, leaving 6 bases of the junction unmatched. CDR3 length equals 15 residues. Looked up from germline, CDR1 is GTSNPN and CDR2 is SVGIG (reference sequence). Looking up the rest from reference TRBV30 and TRBJ2-1 gives the full variable domain: SQTIHQWPATLVQPVGSPLSLECTVEGTSNPNLYWYRQAAGRGLQLLFYSVGIGQISSEVPQNLSASRPQDRQFILSSKKLLLSDSGFYLCAWTTGLAGSNEQFFGPGTRLTVL.

This clone appeared a few times. The V call is TRBV9, the J call TRBJ1-4; 11 nucleotides line up with TRBD1. V lost 0 bases, J lost 8 bases, and 9 bases stayed unmatched. This CDR3 comprises 17 residues. In germline, CDR1 is SGDLS, CDR2 YYNGEE. The CDR3 here is CASSVGPGQGAREKLFF. CDR3 DNA sequence: TGTGCCAGCAGCGTAGGCCCTGGACAGGGGGCGCGGGAAAAACTGTTTTTT.

The rearrangement links TRBV28 to TRBJ2-1, with TRBD2 identical over 10 bases. Unmatched junction bases numbered 6, after V lost 3 bases and J lost 7 bases. The CDR3 contains 15 residues. Germline values: CDR1 MDHEN, CDR2 SYDVKM. The CDR3 DNA follows: TGTGCCAGCAGTTTTTTCAGCGGGGGGGCAAATGAGCAGTTCTTC. Encoded protein: CASSFFSGGANEQFF.

This clone has only one observation. V and J are TRBV5-1 and TRBJ2-3; D uncertain. V lost 6 bases, J lost 3 bases, and 17 bases lay in between. CDR1 is SGHRS, CDR2 YFSETQ, per germline. The CDR3 contains 15 residues. This CDR3 is CASKSSQAETDTQYF. Written as DNA, the CDR3 is TGCGCCAGCAAGTCGTCCCAGGCTGAGACAGATACGCAGTATTTT. The full variable domain, completed using reference TRBV5-1 and TRBJ2-3, is KAGVTQTPRYLIKTRGQQVTLSCSPISGHRSVSWYQQTPGQGLQFLFEYFSETQRNKGNFPGRFSGRQFSNSRSEMNVSTLELGDSALYLCASKSSQAETDTQYFGPGTRLTVL.

The chain employs TRBV12-5 and TRBJ1-1; no clear D gene. Trimming removed 11 bases at V and 1 base at J, with 8 bases between. This CDR3 has 11 residues. The germline V gene encodes CDR1 LGHNT and CDR2 FRNRAP. This chain's CDR3 is CACSSNTEAFF. For the CDR3, the DNA is TGTGCTTGCAGTTCGAACACTGAAGCTTTCTTT. The full variable domain, in which reference TRBV12-5 and TRBJ1-1 provide the parts outside the CDR3, is DARVTQTPRHKVTEMGQEVTMRCQPILGHNTVFWYRQTMMQGLELLAYFRNRAPLDDSGMPKDRFSAEMPDATLATLKIQPSEPRDSAVYFCACSSNTEAFFGQGTRLTVV.

This clone turned up a few times. The chain links TRBV6-5 to TRBJ2-1; D unclear. CDR3 length equals 15 residues. Germline-derived CDR1 and CDR2 are MNHEY and SVGAGI. Trimming stripped 2 bases from V and 8 bases from J, with 16 bases between. As DNA, the CDR3 is TGTGCCAGCAGTTACCTTCAGGCCACTGTGGATGAGCAGTTCTTC. Translating gives CASSYLQATVDEQFF.

The rearrangement joins TRBV9 to TRBJ2-1; 10 nucleotides line up with TRBD1. The germline V gene encodes CDR1 SGDLS and CDR2 YYNGEE. This CDR3 region has 12 residues. With 4 bases clipped from V and 14 bases from J, the junction kept 6 bases outside the gene matches. DNA for the CDR3: TGTGCCAGCAGCCCCGGGACAGGGGAGGAGTTCTTC. Translation: CASSPGTGEEFF. The full variable domain, in which reference TRBV9 and TRBJ2-1 provide the parts outside the CDR3, is DSGVTQTPKHLITATGQRVTLRCSPRSGDLSVYWYQQSLDQGLQFLIQYYNGEERAKGNILERFSAQQFPDLHSELNLSSLELGDSALYFCASSPGTGEEFFGPGTRLTVL.

V is TRBV12-3 or TRBV12-4 and J is TRBJ2-7; D remains unclear. V shed 5 bases and J shed 5 bases, with 13 bases lying between them. There are 13 residues in the CDR3. In DNA, the CDR3 is TGTGCCAGCAGTCGTTCGGTTCCCAACGAGCAGTACTTC. Protein: CASSRSVPNEQYF.

This rearrangement joins TRBV10-2 to TRBJ2-5; 8 bases line up with TRBD1. The length of the CDR3 is 13 residues. The V gene's germline CDR1 is WSHSY and CDR2 SAAADI. V was clipped by 5 bases and J by 5 bases; unmatched bases: 4. The CDR3 spells CASSWTGWETQYF. The CDR3 region has the DNA TGCGCCAGCAGTTGGACAGGGTGGGAGACCCAGTACTTC.